The rows below give T cell receptor beta chains drawn from one sample of a study of beta chain features in type 1 diabetes. TCRdb's copy holds only in-frame clones and misses some; the assay was immunoSEQ multiplex PCR. Of around 400,000 clones in the sample, around 12% were seen once. Sequences were obtained from naive CD4+ T cells from blood. These receptors all stem from a young man in good health. Each CDR3 is given with its conserved first and last residue. The D gene is left open where the match is weak. Size values are once, few and many counts, or a class for expanded clones, and some rows have none.

.	.	TRBV7-2	TRBJ2-2	CASSFSTAQNTGELFF	TGTGCCAGCAGCTTCTCGACAGCCCAGAACACCGGGGAGCTGTTTTTT
.	TRBD1	TRBV6-1	TRBJ2-5	CASRKQGGETQYF	TGTGCCAGCAGGAAACAGGGGGGAGAGACCCAGTACTTC
.	TRBD1	TRBV5-4	TRBJ1-1	CASSEGTGGGAEAFF	TGTGCCAGCAGCGAAGGGACAGGGGGGGGAGCTGAAGCTTTCTTT
.	TRBD2	TRBV28	TRBJ2-3	CASSPRPGLAGGPIDTQYF	TGTGCCAGCAGTCCTCGACCGGGACTAGCGGGAGGGCCTATAGATACGCAGTATTTT
few	.	TRBV30	TRBJ1-5	CAWSESRRFNQPQHF	TGTGCCTGGAGTGAGTCCCGGCGGTTCAATCAGCCCCAGCATTTT
few	.	TRBV30	TRBJ1-1	CAWSRRGTEAFF	TGTGCCTGGAGCCGAAGGGGGACTGAAGCTTTCTTT
few	.	TRBV29-1	TRBJ2-1	CSVETGVVNEQFF	TGCAGCGTTGAGACGGGAGTGGTCAATGAGCAGTTCTTC
.	TRBD2	TRBV4-3	TRBJ2-7	CASSPSGGLAGYEQYF	TGCGCCAGCAGCCCTTCAGGAGGACTAGCGGGATACGAGCAGTACTTC
.	.	TRBV9	TRBJ2-7	CASSVSGHSYEQYF	TGTGCCAGCAGCGTATCGGGTCACTCCTACGAGCAGTACTTC
.	.	TRBV28	TRBJ2-2	CATPRGGPANTGELFF	TGTGCCACCCCTAGGGGGGGACCAGCGAACACCGGGGAGCTGTTTTTT
few	TRBD1	TRBV2	TRBJ2-7	CASRDRGHEQYF	TGTGCCAGCCGGGACAGGGGGCACGAGCAGTACTTC
.	TRBD2	TRBV10-3	TRBJ2-5	CAISRTSGEVTQYF	TGTGCCATCAGTAGGACTAGCGGGGAGGTGACCCAGTACTTC
few	.	TRBV11-3	TRBJ2-1	CASSSLLDEQFF	TGTGCCAGCAGCTCGTTACTAGATGAGCAGTTCTTC
.	.	TRBV7-2	TRBJ1-5	CASSLLRQGNQPQHF	TGTGCCAGCAGCTTGCTTAGACAGGGCAATCAGCCCCAGCATTTT
.	.	TRBV7-2	TRBJ1-5	CASSLGANSQPQHF	TGTGCCAGCAGTCTAGGGGCGAACAGTCAGCCCCAGCATTTT
few	TRBD2	TRBV11-3	TRBJ2-3	CASSQTSGTDTQYF	TGTGCCAGCAGCCAGACTAGCGGTACAGATACGCAGTATTTT
few	.	TRBV25-1	TRBJ2-7	CASSVEDLRSYEQYF	TGTGCCAGCAGTGTGGAGGACCTCCGCTCCTACGAGCAGTACTTC
few	TRBD1	TRBV28	TRBJ2-7	CASSSNTGGIGQYF	TGTGCCAGCAGTTCCAACACAGGGGGTATCGGGCAGTACTTC
.	TRBD2	TRBV11-2	TRBJ2-1	CASSSSGSYNEQFF	TGTGCCAGCAGCTCTAGCGGGAGCTACAATGAGCAGTTCTTC
.	TRBD1	TRBV5-1	TRBJ1-2	CASSLPTGEANYGYTF	TGCGCCAGCAGCTTACCCACAGGGGAGGCTAACTATGGCTACACCTTC
.	TRBD2	TRBV14	TRBJ2-3	CASSLPFGGGWDTQYF	TGTGCCAGCAGCCTCCCATTCGGGGGGGGCTGGGATACGCAGTATTTT
many	.	TRBV6-6	TRBJ2-7	CASSDRSMGIEQYF	TGTGCCAGCAGTGACAGGTCCATGGGCATTGAGCAGTACTTC
few	.	TRBV5-6	TRBJ1-1	CASSSQGSISGAFF	TGTGCCAGCAGCTCCCAGGGGTCCATCTCGGGTGCTTTCTTT
.	.	TRBV11-2	TRBJ2-7	CASSSSGEEQYF	TGTGCCAGCAGCTCCTCAGGGGAAGAGCAGTACTTC
few	.	TRBV5-4	TRBJ2-1	CASSLGRGLSSYNEQFF	TGTGCCAGCAGCTTGGGGCGGGGACTGAGCTCCTACAATGAGCAGTTCTTC
.	.	TRBV7-2	TRBJ2-6	CASSLARPAGANVLTF	TGTGCCAGCAGCTTAGCCAGGCCGGCTGGGGCCAACGTCCTGACTTTC
few	.	TRBV7-2	TRBJ2-1	CASSFVTASPEQFF	TGTGCCAGCAGCTTCGTAACGGCTAGTCCTGAGCAGTTCTTC
few	.	TRBV18	TRBJ1-1	CASSNTGTEAFF	TGTGCCAGCTCAAACACAGGGACTGAAGCTTTCTTT
.	TRBD1	TRBV30	TRBJ1-6	CAWTPDRTPFYNSPLHF	TGTGCCTGGACCCCGGACAGGACCCCATTCTATAATTCACCCCTCCACTTT